Shown below are 7 T cell receptor beta chains from a single sample sequenced in a study of blood T cell repertoires in COVID-19. Produced via immunoSEQ multiplex PCR; TCRdb's table is partial and in-frame only. The data hold roughly 430,000 clones, with approximately 91% observed a single time. Input material: PBMCs or T cells enriched from blood (not recorded which). The receptors were sampled from a woman aged 18-35 years who had been exposed to COVID-19.

CDR3 region: CASSQEGAVEGGDTQYF. The CDR3 DNA sequence: TGCGCCAGCAGCCAAGAAGGCGCTGTTGAGGGGGGGGATACGCAGTATTTT. The rearrangement joins TRBV4-1 to TRBJ2-3, with D possibly TRBD2 on 7 matching bases. Trimming shortened V by 0 bases and J by 6 bases, and 19 bases separated the two germline ends. This CDR3 has 17 amino acids. Germline V lookup: CDR1 MGHRA, CDR2 YSYEKL.

This rearrangement joins TRBV14 to TRBJ1-2; D is ambiguous. V lost 3 bases to trimming and J lost 3 bases, with 14 bases between them. CDR1 and CDR2 from the germline V gene are SGHDN and FVKESK. The CDR3 is made up of 15 amino acids. The CDR3 here is CASSQGTGFYYGYTF. CDR3 nucleotide sequence: TGTGCCAGCAGCCAGGGCACTGGGTTTTACTATGGCTACACCTTC.

This clone was detected once. The chain joins TRBV9 to TRBJ1-2, with D possibly TRBD1 on 6 matching bases. V gave up 2 bases and J gave up 8 bases, with 13 bases separating them. From germline, CDR1 is SGDLS and CDR2 YYNGEE. This CDR3 contains 13 residues. CDR3: CASSVVGAGGYTF. Here the CDR3 DNA reads TGTGCCAGCAGCGTGGTGGGGGCAGGAGGCTACACCTTC.

V is TRBV4-1 and J is TRBJ2-3, with TRBD2 matching over 7 bases. The V and J ends lost 4 bases and 1 base, in that order; junction bases with no gene match: 8. The germline V gene has CDR1 MGHRA and CDR2 YSYEKL. This CDR3 has 16 residues. CDR3 in DNA: TGCGCCAGCAGCCTAGGTTGGCTAGCGGGCACAGATACGCAGTATTTT. Its translation: CASSLGWLAGTDTQYF.

The gene calls are TRBV7-2 and TRBJ1-2; D is perhaps TRBD1 (6 bases). CDR1 and CDR2 (germline): SGHTA, FQGNSA. The CDR3 has 14 residues. The ends were cut back, 0 bases at V and 7 bases at J, with 12 bases in the middle. The CDR3 DNA sequence: TGTGCCAGCAGCTTAGCGATACAGGGTACTGGCTACACCTTC. Its protein is CASSLAIQGTGYTF.

The chain recombines TRBV11-3 with TRBJ2-2; 11 nucleotides match TRBD1. Germline V gene data show CDR1 as SGHNT and CDR2 as YENEEA. V dropped 4 bases and J dropped 7; count of bases not matched to a gene: 5. The CDR3 runs to 15 residues. The CDR3: CASSYGTGGGGELFF. DNA of the CDR3: TGTGCCAGCAGCTACGGGACAGGGGGTGGCGGGGAGCTGTTTTTT. The full variable domain, its missing parts supplied by reference TRBV11-3 and TRBJ2-2, is EAGVVQSPRYKIIEKKQPVAFWCNPISGHNTLYWYLQNLGQGPELLIRYENEEAVDDSQLPKDRFSAERLKGVDSTLKIQPAELGDSAVYLCASSYGTGGGGELFFGEGSRLTVL.

This clone has just one count. This chain connects TRBV7-2 to TRBJ2-7, with TRBD2 identical over 11 bases. With 3 bases clipped from V and 5 bases from J, the junction kept 6 bases outside the gene matches. CDR3 length: 15 amino acids. Germline lookup yields CDR1 SGHTA and CDR2 FQGNSA. The DNA for the CDR3 is TGTGCCAGCAGCTTGACTAGCGGGGTTTTGGACGAGCAGTACTTC. This codes for CASSLTSGVLDEQYF.